The present TCR beta chain was sequenced within a study of CXCR3-negative and CXCR3-positive naive CD8 T cells. Overall study: Per-library TRB read counts averaged about 1.5 +/- 0.3 million, adding up to around 140 million in total.

5' RACE that incorporated UMI labels was used to prepare the TRB cDNA libraries. TCRdb re-analyzed the 5' RACE reads; it lists each CDR3 protein once, without DNA. The table for this sample gives about 43,000 distinct CDR3 sequences. This CDR3 has 16 amino acids. The V gene's germline CDR1 is SNHLY and CDR2 FYNNEI. With regard to this clonotype: What it recognizes is unknown.

Study findings and constraints: Both naive subsets had comparably high diversity; memory CD8+ cells much lower. Similar TRBV-TRBJ usage characterized naive CXCR3-negative and CXCR3-positive cells; memory cells differed.

This chain connects TRBV2 to TRBJ2-3; the D call of TRBD1 rests on TCRdb alone, since no DNA is present to check it. The receptor was derived from a human donor in good health. Some clones in this sample may be carry-over from other donors' samples. The sequencing sample was made of memory CD8+ T cells from blood. The CDR3 spells CASSDLRDVNTDTQYF.